Below, 27 T cell receptor beta chains from the same sample are listed, as sequenced in a study of T cell responses to AZD1222 COVID-19 vaccine. Produced via immunoSEQ multiplex PCR; TCRdb's table is partial and in-frame only. The repertoire holds 75,000 to 100,000 clones, 85% to 90% seen once, with around 2.8% in the top ten. Specimen: peripheral blood, collected on day 0 of AZD1222 vaccination. The receptors here all came from an adult in good health.

This chain joins TRBV5-4 and TRBJ2-1; D perhaps matches TRBD1 (6 bases). Germline V gives CDR1 SGHNT, CDR2 YYREEE (reference sequence). The CDR3 runs to 14 residues. Trimming left V 7 bases short and J 5 bases short, with 16 bases between. CDR3 DNA: TGTGCCAGCTGGGGGCGGAGCCACGACAATGAGCAGTTCTTC. As protein: CASWGRSHDNEQFF. Full variable domain (remainder filled in from reference TRBV5-4 and TRBJ2-1): ETGVTQSPTHLIKTRGQQVTLRCSSQSGHNTVSWYQQALGQGPQFIFQYYREEENGRGNFPPRFSGLQFPNYSSELNVNALELDDSALYLCASWGRSHDNEQFFGPGTRLTVL.

DNA of the CDR3: TGTGCCAGCAGCGCAAGCCTACAAGGGAAGGAAGCTTTCTTT. This encodes CASSASLQGKEAFF. The V call is TRBV7-3, the J call TRBJ1-1; D uncertain. Germline assignment: CDR1 SGHTA and CDR2 FQGTGA. Trimming took 5 bases from V and 8 from J, leaving 18 bases between them. The CDR3 has 14 amino acids. The variable domain in full, completed from reference TRBV7-3 and TRBJ1-1, reads GAGVSQTPSNKVTEKGKYVELRCDPISGHTALYWYRQSLGQGPEFLIYFQGTGAADDSGLPNDRFFAVRPEGSVSTLKIQRTERGDSAVYLCASSASLQGKEAFFGQGTRLTVV.

This chain joins TRBV9 and TRBJ1-6, with D perhaps matching TRBD1 (5 bases). CDR1 and CDR2 (germline): SGDLS, YYNGEE. V was cut by 4 bases and J by 7 bases, with 15 bases left in between. The CDR3 length is 15 residues. The CDR3 region has the DNA TGTGCCAGCAGCCCGGCCGGGACGAAAAATTCACCCCTCCACTTT. It encodes CASSPAGTKNSPLHF.

The chain employs TRBV14 and TRBJ2-7; D is ambiguous. This CDR3 is built from 12 residues. The germline V gene encodes CDR1 SGHDN and CDR2 FVKESK. V was clipped by 4 bases and J by 9 bases, with 13 bases between them. Written as DNA, the CDR3 is TGTGCCAGCAGCCGGCCCCCCGGCGGGCAGTACTTC. Translating it yields CASSRPPGGQYF.

V gene TRBV5-1 combines with J gene TRBJ2-2; 14 bases map to TRBD2. Germline V gene sequence: CDR1 SGHRS, CDR2 YFSETQ. V lost 2 bases, J lost 5 bases, and 11 bases stayed unmatched. CDR3 size: 19 residues. The CDR3 DNA sequence: TGCGCCAGCAGCTTTACACCCCCCCGACTAGCGGGAGGGACCGGGGAGCTGTTTTTT. Residues: CASSFTPPRLAGGTGELFF.

V is TRBV11-3 and J is TRBJ2-7; 10 bases match TRBD2. V lost 5 bases to trimming and J lost 3 bases; unmatched junction nucleotides: 7. The CDR3 has 15 residues. CDR1 and CDR2 from the germline V gene are SGHNT and YENEEA. The CDR3 DNA reads as TGTGCCAGCAGCGTGACTAGCGGGCCCTTCTACGAGCAGTACTTC. Its protein is CASSVTSGPFYEQYF.

The rearrangement joins TRBV29-1 to TRBJ1-5, with no clear D. Trimming cost V 4 bases and J 7 bases, with 14 bases left between them. Germline values: CDR1 SQVTM, CDR2 ANQGSEA. The CDR3 extends over 13 amino acids. CDR3 sequence reads: CSVVASPGQPQHF. Here the CDR3 DNA reads TGCAGCGTTGTAGCTTCGCCTGGGCAGCCCCAGCATTTT.

The chain links TRBV4-1 to TRBJ1-3; TRBD1 matches 9 bases. CDR1 MGHRA and CDR2 YSYEKL come from the germline V gene. CDR3 length equals 19 residues. V lost 4 bases to trimming and J lost 0 bases; unmatched junction nucleotides: 13. The CDR3 sequence is CASSPPGQGFRSSGNTIYF. The CDR3 region has the DNA TGCGCCAGCAGCCCCCCGGGACAGGGTTTTCGCTCCTCTGGAAACACCATATATTTT.

V usage is TRBV6-5 and J usage is TRBJ1-2, with TRBD1 identical over 9 bases. The CDR3 totals 15 residues. The germline V gene has CDR1 MNHEY and CDR2 SVGAGI. Trimming at V came to 2 bases and at J to 8 bases, leaving 9 bases not matched to a gene. CDR3 nucleotide sequence: TGTGCCAGCAGTTACCTGGGACAGGGAGGAAACGGCTACACCTTC. It translates to CASSYLGQGGNGYTF.

The chain employs TRBV5-4 and TRBJ2-7; possibly TRBD1 or TRBD2 for D (5 bases each). Trimming cost V 4 bases and J 7 bases, with 18 bases left between them. Germline V gene data show CDR1 as SGHNT and CDR2 as YYREEE (reference sequence). This CDR3 has 14 residues. CDR3 loop: CASSNRRAGREQYF. The DNA of the CDR3 is TGTGCCAGCAGCAATCGGCGGGCAGGGCGAGAGCAGTACTTC. Full variable domain (rest looked up from reference TRBV5-4 and TRBJ2-7): ETGVTQSPTHLIKTRGQQVTLRCSSQSGHNTVSWYQQALGQGPQFIFQYYREEENGRGNFPPRFSGLQFPNYSSELNVNALELDDSALYLCASSNRRAGREQYFGPGTRLTVT.

The rearrangement uses TRBV19 and TRBJ1-2, with D tentatively TRBD1 (6 bases). The CDR3 has 15 amino acids. Trimming removed 3 bases from V and 6 bases from J, with 17 bases in between. From germline, CDR1 is LNHDA and CDR2 SQIVND (reference sequence). The CDR3 protein is CASSIAPDSGHGYTF. CDR3 bases: TGTGCCAGTAGTATCGCCCCGGACAGTGGGCATGGCTACACCTTC.

The chain links TRBV28 to TRBJ1-2; D unclear. Germline CDR1 is MDHEN and CDR2 is SYDVKM. This CDR3 spans 10 amino acids. V shed 4 bases and J shed 10 bases, with 7 bases lying between them. DNA of the CDR3: TGTGCCAGCAGTTCGCATGACTACACCTTC. Translating gives CASSSHDYTF.

This chain uses TRBV12-5 with TRBJ1-1; 7 positions agree with TRBD1. With 2 bases clipped from V and 1 base from J, the junction kept 4 bases outside the gene matches. This CDR3 region has 15 residues. Per germline, CDR1 LGHNT and CDR2 FRNRAP. The CDR3 protein is CASGLTSGGNTEAFF. In DNA form, the CDR3 reads TGTGCTAGTGGTTTGACCTCAGGGGGGAACACTGAAGCTTTCTTT.

The chain joins TRBV5-4 to TRBJ1-5; no reliable D call. Germline V lookup: CDR1 SGHNT, CDR2 YYREEE (reference sequence). V was pared by 4 bases and J by 0 bases, with 8 bases between. This CDR3 region has 14 residues. This chain's CDR3 is CASSSAGSNQPQHF. DNA of the CDR3: TGTGCCAGCAGCAGCGCGGGTAGCAATCAGCCCCAGCATTTT.

This chain joins TRBV2 and TRBJ2-1; the D is unclear. Per germline, CDR1 SNHLY and CDR2 FYNNEI. There are 15 residues in the CDR3. V shed 1 base and J shed 4 bases, with 11 bases lying between them. The CDR3 DNA follows: TGTGCCAGCAGTGAAGTTTCTCTAGGATACAATGAGCAGTTCTTC. Amino acids: CASSEVSLGYNEQFF.

The chain uses TRBV19 and TRBJ1-1; D not certain. Germline lookup yields CDR1 LNHDA and CDR2 SQIVND (reference sequence). This CDR3 contains 16 residues. Between the trimmed V and J ends, which lost 3 bases and 0 bases, there was a span of 14 bases. Here the CDR3 reads CASSMGGYKMNTEAFF. CDR3 bases: TGTGCCAGTAGTATGGGAGGGTACAAAATGAACACTGAAGCTTTCTTT.

This clone appeared once. This chain connects TRBV28 to TRBJ1-5; D is unclear. Germline CDR1 and CDR2: MDHEN and SYDVKM. Trimming removed 3 bases from V and 2 bases from J, with 20 bases in between. This CDR3 spans 18 amino acids. The CDR3 bases are TGTGCCAGCAGTTTCAATGTGGGAGGACTTATGGGCAATCAGCCCCAGCATTTT. Amino acids: CASSFNVGGLMGNQPQHF. Looking up the rest from reference TRBV28 and TRBJ1-5 gives the full variable domain: DVKVTQSSRYLVKRTGEKVFLECVQDMDHENMFWYRQDPGLGLRLIYFSYDVKMKEKGDIPEGYSVSREKKERFSLILESASTNQTSMYLCASSFNVGGLMGNQPQHFGDGTRLSIL.

The rearrangement joins TRBV5-1 to TRBJ2-5, with D possibly matching TRBD2 (6 bases). CDR3 length: 15 residues. Germline V CDR1 and CDR2: SGHRS, YFSETQ. Trimming left V 0 bases short and J 5 bases short, with 14 bases between. DNA of the CDR3: TGCGCCAGCAGCTTGGGCCGGAGGGGCTCGGAGACCCAGTACTTC. This sequence encodes CASSLGRRGSETQYF.

V and J are TRBV7-9 and TRBJ1-5; possible D gene TRBD1, 5 bases. CDR1 is SEHNR, CDR2 FQNEAQ, per germline (reference sequence). CDR3 length equals 17 residues. Trimming took off 5 bases at V and 3 bases at J, with 20 bases between the two ends. CDR3 nucleotide sequence: TGTGCCAGCAGCCTAGTTGTCTCGGGACTTTCCAATCAGCCCCAGCATTTT. Translated, it gives CASSLVVSGLSNQPQHF. The full variable domain, its missing parts supplied by reference TRBV7-9 and TRBJ1-5, is DTGVSQNPRHKITKRGQNVTFRCDPISEHNRLYWYRQTLGQGPEFLTYFQNEAQLEKSRLLSDRFSAERPKGSFSTLEIQRTEQGDSAMYLCASSLVVSGLSNQPQHFGDGTRLSIL.

This clone has just one count. This chain connects TRBV12-3 or TRBV12-4 to TRBJ2-3, with D possibly TRBD2 on 5 matching bases. Trimming removed 6 bases at V and 7 bases at J, with 14 bases between. The CDR3 has 13 amino acids. The CDR3 DNA sequence: TGTGCCAGCAGAGATGGAGCGGCGAATACGCAGTATTTT. This sequence encodes CASRDGAANTQYF.

CDR3: CASSVFRDTSEAFF. CDR3 nucleotides: TGTGCCAGCAGCGTTTTCCGGGACACAAGTGAAGCTTTCTTT. The chain couples TRBV9 to TRBJ1-1, with TRBD1 as a possible D gene (6 bases). Germline assignment: CDR1 SGDLS and CDR2 YYNGEE. V was trimmed by 2 bases and J by 7 bases, leaving 15 bases between them. The CDR3 has 14 amino acids. The full variable domain, in which reference TRBV9 and TRBJ1-1 provide the parts outside the CDR3, is DSGVTQTPKHLITATGQRVTLRCSPRSGDLSVYWYQQSLDQGLQFLIQYYNGEERAKGNILERFSAQQFPDLHSELNLSSLELGDSALYFCASSVFRDTSEAFFGQGTRLTVV.

This rearrangement joins TRBV11-2 to TRBJ2-2, with 13 bases lining up with TRBD2. CDR1 and CDR2 from the germline V gene are SGHAT and FQNNGV. V lost 3 bases to trimming and J lost 0 bases; unmatched junction nucleotides: 1. The CDR3 has 17 amino acids. This CDR3 is CASSFGLAGANTGELFF. CDR3 coding DNA: TGTGCCAGCAGCTTCGGACTAGCGGGAGCGAACACCGGGGAGCTGTTTTTT.

This chain joins TRBV6-5 and TRBJ1-6; D gene ambiguous. CDR3 length: 16 amino acids. Per the germline V gene, CDR1 is MNHEY and CDR2 is SVGAGI. V dropped 4 bases and J dropped 7 bases, with 17 bases sitting between them. The CDR3 DNA reads as TGTGCCAGCAGTTGGACGAAAGCATGGGCGAATTCACCCCTCCACTTT. This encodes CASSWTKAWANSPLHF.

The chain links TRBV27 to TRBJ2-2; 7 bases match TRBD2. Trimming removed 4 bases from V and 4 bases from J; junction bases left unmatched: 3. CDR1 and CDR2 from the germline V gene are MNHEY and SMNVEV (reference sequence). The CDR3 runs to 14 residues. The CDR3 nucleotides read TGTGCCAGCAGTTCACTAGCGAGCACCGGGGAGCTGTTTTTT. Protein sequence: CASSSLASTGELFF.

In its sample, this clone was seen once. The V call is TRBV29-1, the J call TRBJ2-5; 10 bases are a match to TRBD2. Germline CDR1 reads SQVTM; CDR2 reads ANQGSEA. The CDR3 covers 17 residues. Trimming at V came to 7 bases and at J to 4 bases, leaving 18 bases not matched to a gene. The CDR3 region has the DNA TGCAGCGCACAGGCGCCTAGCGGGAGAAGAAGAGGAGAGACCCAGTACTTC. Translation gives CSAQAPSGRRRGETQYF.

A single count supports this clone. The chain carries TRBV30 and TRBJ1-6; D might be TRBD1 (5 bases). V gave up 1 base and J gave up 5 bases, with 15 bases separating them. This CDR3 has 16 amino acids. In germline, CDR1 is GTSNPN, CDR2 SVGIG (reference sequence). Here the CDR3 reads CAWSGGGAANNSPLHF. The CDR3 DNA reads as TGTGCCTGGAGTGGGGGCGGTGCAGCTAATAATTCACCCCTCCACTTT.

The J gene is TRBJ1-5, the V gene TRBV28; D not resolved. Germline CDR1 MDHEN, CDR2 SYDVKM. CDR3 size: 13 residues. Trimming took off 2 bases at V and 7 bases at J, with 9 bases between the two ends. This CDR3 reads CASSLLQRQPQHF. CDR3 nucleotide sequence: TGTGCCAGCAGTTTACTACAGCGGCAGCCCCAGCATTTT.